A single T cell receptor (beta chain) is shown here with its context. The sample belongs to a study of cytomegalovirus exposure and HLA in healthy donors. Germline V lookup: CDR1 SNHLY, CDR2 FYNNEI. The CDR3 consists of 13 residues. Profiled with immunoSEQ multiplex PCR; TCRdb holds only in-frame clones, not every one. This sample carries around 120,000 clones, roughly 90% of them seen once, and the ten largest clones take about 6%. The donors belonged to the approximately 120-subject validation cohort, separate from the approximately 700-subject first cohort. The J gene is TRBJ2-5, the V gene TRBV2; no firm D call. The sequenced material came from PBMCs. The clonotype was recovered from a woman under 30 in good health and CMV-seropositive. The CDR3, as DNA: TGTTCGGTTGGGCACACCTACCAAGAGACCCAGTACTTC. Its protein product is CSVGHTYQETQYF.